The 21 T cell receptor beta chains in this list originate from one sample, sequenced in a study of T cell responses to AZD1222 COVID-19 vaccine. Produced via immunoSEQ multiplex PCR; TCRdb's table is partial and in-frame only. The sample consists of 150,000 to 200,000 clones, over 80% of them appearing once. Sequences were derived from peripheral blood, sampled on day 0 of AZD1222 vaccination. The receptor set was obtained from an adult in good health.

The chain joins TRBV30 to TRBJ2-1; D perhaps matches TRBD1 (6 bases). CDR3 size: 13 residues. The V end lost 0 bases, the J end lost 3 bases, and 6 bases lay between the germline ends. Germline V lookup: CDR1 GTSNPN, CDR2 SVGIG (reference sequence). CDR3 in amino acids: CAWSVDSYNEQFF. For the CDR3, the DNA is TGTGCCTGGAGTGTGGACAGCTACAATGAGCAGTTCTTC.

This rearrangement joins TRBV7-2 to TRBJ1-5; D perhaps matches TRBD1 (5 bases). V shed 2 bases and J shed 0 bases, with 8 bases lying between them. The CDR3 runs 15 residues. Germline assignment: CDR1 SGHTA and CDR2 FQGNSA. DNA of the CDR3: TGTGCCAGCAGCTTACAGGGAAATAGCAATCAGCCCCAGCATTTT. The encoded protein is CASSLQGNSNQPQHF.

This rearrangement joins TRBV2 to TRBJ2-7; no reliable D call. Trimming cost V 8 bases and J 2 bases, with 7 bases left between them. CDR1 and CDR2 from the germline V gene are SNHLY and FYNNEI. The CDR3 covers 11 residues. DNA for the CDR3: TGTGCCAGCTGCGAGGCCTACGAGCAGTACTTC. Residues: CASCEAYEQYF. Together with reference TRBV2 and TRBJ2-7, the CDR3 gives the full variable domain: EPEVTQTPSHQVTQMGQEVILRCVPISNHLYFYWYRQILGQKVEFLVSFYNNEISEKSEIFDDQFSVERPDGSNFTLKIRSTKLEDSAMYFCASCEAYEQYFGPGTRLTVT.

About this clone itself: One end of the junction varies from germline; a read error may be responsible. The chain links TRBV15 to TRBJ1-4; weak D call: TRBD1 (5 bases). The CDR3 is made up of 18 amino acids. CDR1 and CDR2 from the germline V gene are LNHNV and YYDKDF (reference sequence). CDR3 coding DNA: TGTCCCACCAGCAGAGATAAGGCGGGGGGGACCTTCGGGGAAAAACTGTTTTTT. Its translation is CPTSRDKAGGTFGEKLFF. The full variable domain, with the rest looked up from reference TRBV15 and TRBJ1-4, is DAMVIQNPRYQVTQFGKPVTLSCSQTLNHNVMYWYQQKSSQAPKLLFHYYDKDFNNEADTPDNFQSRRPNTSFCFLDIRSPGLGDTAMYLCPTSRDKAGGTFGEKLFFGSGTQLSVL.

The chain combines TRBV3-1 (or the pseudogene TRBV3-2) with TRBJ2-5; D assignment may be TRBD1 or TRBD2 (5 bases each). Germline V gene lookup returns CDR1 LGHDT and CDR2 YNNKEL (reference sequence). This CDR3 has 15 amino acids. Trimming took 1 base from V and 5 from J, leaving 14 bases between them. This CDR3 is CASSQGLQGRETQYF. The CDR3 DNA is TGTGCCAGCAGCCAAGGTCTTCAGGGACGCGAGACCCAGTACTTC.

V and J are TRBV24-1 and TRBJ2-1, with 9 nucleotides matching TRBD2. The CDR3 sequence is 17 residues long. The V gene end was trimmed by 3 bases and the J gene end by 4 bases; junction bases not matched to a gene: 9. Germline lookup yields CDR1 KGHDR and CDR2 SFDVKD. Here the CDR3 reads CATSDKVVAGGYNEQFF. CDR3 nucleotide sequence: TGTGCCACCAGTGATAAGGTTGTCGCGGGAGGGTACAATGAGCAGTTCTTC.

The gene calls are TRBV13 and TRBJ2-1; D is uncertain. V shed 3 bases and J shed 6 bases, with 9 bases lying between them. The germline CDR1 and CDR2 sequences are PRHDT and FYEKMQ (reference sequence). The CDR3 length is 13 residues. CDR3 region: CASSFLYGNEQFF. The DNA of the CDR3 is TGTGCCAGCAGCTTTTTATACGGCAATGAGCAGTTCTTC.

This chain connects TRBV7-2 to TRBJ2-4; no reliable D call. The germline gives CDR1 SGHTA, CDR2 FQGNSA. Trimming left V 2 bases short and J 2 bases short, with 7 bases between. The CDR3 consists of 14 residues. The CDR3 is CASSLQSTKNIQYF. The CDR3 region has the DNA TGTGCCAGCAGCTTACAAAGTACCAAAAACATTCAGTACTTC.

This clone occurred a few times. The V and J genes are TRBV28 and TRBJ1-2; no reliable D call. The CDR3 extends over 12 amino acids. From germline, CDR1 is MDHEN and CDR2 SYDVKM. V lost 5 bases and J lost 3, with 7 bases in between. Here the CDR3 DNA reads TGTGCCAGCAGTCCCACCCACTATGGCTACACCTTC. Its protein is CASSPTHYGYTF.

This clone has only one observation. The rearrangement joins TRBV5-5 to TRBJ1-2; D uncertain. Germline CDR1 reads SGHKS; CDR2 reads YYEKEE (reference sequence). This CDR3 is 16 amino acids long. Trimming stripped 2 bases from V and 6 bases from J, with 20 bases between. DNA for the CDR3: TGTGCCAGCAGCTTATCCGTTACCCCCCCGCCAGATGGCTACACCTTC. Translating gives CASSLSVTPPPDGYTF.

The chain recombines TRBV7-2 with TRBJ1-4; no firm D call. The CDR3 extends over 14 amino acids. Trimming shortened V by 2 bases and J by 3 bases, and 7 bases separated the two germline ends. Per germline, CDR1 SGHTA and CDR2 FQGNSA. Here the CDR3 reads CASSLSQANEKLFF. As DNA, the CDR3 is TGTGCCAGCAGCTTATCTCAGGCTAATGAAAAACTGTTTTTT. The full variable domain, its missing parts supplied by reference TRBV7-2 and TRBJ1-4, is GAGVSQSPSNKVTEKGKDVELRCDPISGHTALYWYRQSLGQGLEFLIYFQGNSAPDKSGLPSDRFSAERTGGSVSTLTIQRTQQEDSAVYLCASSLSQANEKLFFGSGTQLSVL.

The gene calls are TRBV27 and TRBJ1-5, with a tentative D call TRBD1 (5 bases). V lost 5 bases, J lost 4 bases, and 15 bases lay in between. Germline values: CDR1 MNHEY, CDR2 SMNVEV (reference sequence). CDR3 length equals 15 residues. This CDR3 reads CASSPRGEVNQPQHF. CDR3 nucleotide sequence: TGTGCCAGCAGTCCTCGAGGGGAGGTTAATCAGCCCCAGCATTTT.

V gene TRBV6-5 combines with J gene TRBJ1-2; possibly TRBD1 for D (6 bases). CDR1 and CDR2 (germline): MNHEY, SVGAGI. The CDR3 has 13 residues. The ends were cut back, 5 bases at V and 5 bases at J, with 12 bases in the middle. Here the CDR3 reads CASSIQGRYGYTF. The CDR3 DNA reads as TGTGCCAGCAGTATACAGGGTAGATATGGCTACACCTTC.

The chain carries TRBV4-1 and TRBJ2-7, with TRBD1 matching over 11 bases. The CDR3 has 15 amino acids. Germline CDR1 and CDR2: MGHRA and YSYEKL. J gave up 5 bases and V 3 bases, and 6 bases lay outside the gene matches. The CDR3 spells CASSQTGQGANEQYF. CDR3 sequence (DNA): TGCGCCAGCAGCCAGACAGGACAGGGGGCAAACGAGCAGTACTTC.

The V call is TRBV19, the J call TRBJ2-3; the D is unclear. The V gene lost 9 bases and the J gene lost 2 bases, with 21 bases spanning the gap. The CDR3 consists of 16 residues. Germline CDR1 LNHDA, CDR2 SQIVND (reference sequence). The CDR3 spells CASRVYDGFDTDTQYF. The CDR3 coding sequence is TGTGCCAGCCGTGTATACGACGGCTTCGACACAGATACGCAGTATTTT. Combining the CDR3 with reference TRBV19 and TRBJ2-3 gives the whole variable domain DGGITQSPKYLFRKEGQNVTLSCEQNLNHDAMYWYRQDPGQGLRLIYYSQIVNDFQKGDIAEGYSVSREKKESFPLTVTSAQKNPTAFYLCASRVYDGFDTDTQYFGPGTRLTVL.

The chain has TRBV5-1 and TRBJ2-7, with 10 bases fitting TRBD2. V shed 2 bases, J shed 2 bases, and the junction held 4 bases outside the gene matches. The CDR3 has 15 residues. Germline V gene sequence: CDR1 SGHRS, CDR2 YFSETQ. The chain's CDR3 is CASSFPAGGPYEQYF. The CDR3 region has the DNA TGCGCCAGCAGCTTCCCAGCGGGGGGGCCCTACGAGCAGTACTTC.

This chain uses TRBV4-1 with TRBJ1-6; D might be TRBD1 (5 bases). The V end was cut by 0 bases, the J end by 0 bases, with 12 bases between. Germline V CDR1 and CDR2: MGHRA, YSYEKL. The CDR3 runs 18 residues. As DNA, the CDR3 is TGCGCCAGCAGCCAAGAAGAGTGGGGCGGCTCCTATAATTCACCCCTCCACTTT. Protein product: CASSQEEWGGSYNSPLHF.

The chain combines TRBV3-1 (or the pseudogene TRBV3-2) with TRBJ2-2; no reliable D call. V gave up 0 bases and J gave up 3 bases, with 14 bases separating them. The germline CDR1 and CDR2 sequences are LGHDT and YNNKEL (reference sequence). CDR3 length equals 17 residues. The CDR3 DNA is TGTGCCAGCAGCCAAGACCCCCGGGCGGTTGACACCGGGGAGCTGTTTTTT. Translation: CASSQDPRAVDTGELFF.

The rearrangement uses TRBV28 and TRBJ2-2, with D possibly being TRBD1 (6 bases). The V end was cut by 5 bases, the J end by 0 bases, with 16 bases between. The CDR3 runs to 17 residues. The germline gives CDR1 MDHEN, CDR2 SYDVKM. CDR3: CASSTPQGSANTGELFF. The CDR3 DNA sequence: TGTGCCAGCAGTACCCCCCAGGGGTCGGCGAACACCGGGGAGCTGTTTTTT.

This chain's CDR3 is CASSFSGSNEQFF. DNA of the CDR3: TGTGCCAGCAGTTTTTCAGGGTCCAATGAGCAGTTCTTC. The rearrangement uses TRBV6-4 and TRBJ2-1, with D maybe TRBD1 (5 bases). Germline CDR1 MRHNA, CDR2 SNTAGT. CDR3 length equals 13 residues. Between the trimmed V and J ends, which lost 5 bases and 6 bases, there was a span of 11 bases.

Only a few counts were recorded for this clone. This sequence joins TRBV5-1 and TRBJ2-1; 15 nucleotides agree with TRBD2. Germline V lookup: CDR1 SGHRS, CDR2 YFSETQ. V lost 4 bases, J lost 14 bases, and 13 bases stayed unmatched. The CDR3 has 16 residues. This chain's CDR3 is CASSLPGLAGGQHKFF. DNA of the CDR3: TGCGCCAGCAGCCTACCCGGACTAGCGGGAGGGCAACACAAGTTCTTC.